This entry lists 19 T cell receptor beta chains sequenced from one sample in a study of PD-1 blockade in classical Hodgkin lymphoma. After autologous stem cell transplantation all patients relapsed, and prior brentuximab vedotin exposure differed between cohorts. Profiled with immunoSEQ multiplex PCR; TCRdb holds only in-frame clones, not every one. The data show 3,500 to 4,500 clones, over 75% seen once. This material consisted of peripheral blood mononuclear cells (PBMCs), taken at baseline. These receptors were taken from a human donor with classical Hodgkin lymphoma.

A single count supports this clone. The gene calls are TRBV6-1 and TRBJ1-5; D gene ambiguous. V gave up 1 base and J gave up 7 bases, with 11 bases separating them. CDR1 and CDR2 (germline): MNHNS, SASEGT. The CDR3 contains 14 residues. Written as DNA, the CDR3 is TGTGCCAGCAGTGAAGAAGGGTGGCGGCAGCCCCAGCATTTT. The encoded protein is CASSEEGWRQPQHF.

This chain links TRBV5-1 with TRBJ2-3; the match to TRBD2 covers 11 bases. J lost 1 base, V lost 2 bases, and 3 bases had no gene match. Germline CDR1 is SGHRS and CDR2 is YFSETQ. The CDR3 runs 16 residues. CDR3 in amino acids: CASSLLTSGGTDTQYF. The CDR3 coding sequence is TGCGCCAGCAGCTTATTGACTAGCGGGGGCACAGATACGCAGTATTTT.

CDR3 protein: CASSSPSGLAGVTDTQYF. CDR3 DNA sequence: TGTGCCAGCAGCTCGCCATCGGGACTAGCGGGGGTAACAGATACGCAGTATTTT. The chain employs TRBV7-2 and TRBJ2-3; 14 bases line up with TRBD2. Unmatched junction bases numbered 9, after V lost 4 bases and J lost 3 bases. The CDR3 consists of 18 residues. Germline V gives CDR1 SGHTA, CDR2 FQGNSA.

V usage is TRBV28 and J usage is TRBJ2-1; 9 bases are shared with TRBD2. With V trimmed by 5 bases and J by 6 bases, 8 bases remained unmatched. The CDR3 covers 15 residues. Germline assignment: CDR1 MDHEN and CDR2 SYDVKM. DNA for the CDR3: TGTGCCAGCAGTCCCTGGTTAGCGGGAGCCAATGAGCAGTTCTTC. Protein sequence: CASSPWLAGANEQFF.

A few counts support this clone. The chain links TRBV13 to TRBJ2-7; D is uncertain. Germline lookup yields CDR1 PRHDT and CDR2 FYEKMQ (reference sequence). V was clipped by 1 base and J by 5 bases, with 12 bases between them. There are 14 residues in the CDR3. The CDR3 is CASSLEAVRDEQYF. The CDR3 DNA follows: TGTGCCAGCAGCTTAGAGGCAGTACGAGACGAGCAGTACTTC.

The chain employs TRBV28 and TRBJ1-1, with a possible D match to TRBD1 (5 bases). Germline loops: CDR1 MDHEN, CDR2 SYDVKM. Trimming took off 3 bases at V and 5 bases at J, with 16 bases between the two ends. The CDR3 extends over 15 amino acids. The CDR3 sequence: CASSLRRGGGTEAFF. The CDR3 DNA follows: TGTGCCAGCAGTTTGAGAAGGGGTGGAGGGACTGAAGCTTTCTTT.

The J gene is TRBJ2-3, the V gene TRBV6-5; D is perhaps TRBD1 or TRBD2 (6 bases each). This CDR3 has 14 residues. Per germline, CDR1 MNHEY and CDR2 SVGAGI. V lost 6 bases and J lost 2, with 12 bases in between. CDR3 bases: TGTGCCAGCAGCCTGGGGGGCTACACAGATACGCAGTATTTT. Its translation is CASSLGGYTDTQYF.

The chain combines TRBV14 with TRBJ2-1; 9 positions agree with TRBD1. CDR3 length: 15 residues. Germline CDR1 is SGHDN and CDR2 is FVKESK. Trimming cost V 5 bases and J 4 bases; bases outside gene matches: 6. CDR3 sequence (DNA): TGTGCCAGCAGCACACGACAGGGGGTTTACAATGAGCAGTTCTTC. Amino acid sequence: CASSTRQGVYNEQFF.

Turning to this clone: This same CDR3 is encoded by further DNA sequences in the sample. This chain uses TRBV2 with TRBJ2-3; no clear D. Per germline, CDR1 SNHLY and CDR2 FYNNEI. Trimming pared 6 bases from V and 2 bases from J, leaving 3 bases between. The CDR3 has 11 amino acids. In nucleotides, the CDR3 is TGTGCCAGCAGCCTCACAGATACGCAGTATTTT. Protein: CASSLTDTQYF.

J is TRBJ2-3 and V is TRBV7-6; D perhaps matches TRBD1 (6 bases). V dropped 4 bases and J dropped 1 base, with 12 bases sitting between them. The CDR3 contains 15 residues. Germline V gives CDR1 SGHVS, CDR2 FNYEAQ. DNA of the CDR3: TGTGCCAGCAGCTCCCGGGACACAGGCACAGATACGCAGTATTTT. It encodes CASSSRDTGTDTQYF. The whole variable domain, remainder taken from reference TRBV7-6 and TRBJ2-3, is GAGVSQSPRYKVTKRGQDVALRCDPISGHVSLYWYRQALGQGPEFLTYFNYEAQQDKSGLPNDRFSAERPEGSISTLTIQRTEQRDSAMYRCASSSRDTGTDTQYFGPGTRLTVL.

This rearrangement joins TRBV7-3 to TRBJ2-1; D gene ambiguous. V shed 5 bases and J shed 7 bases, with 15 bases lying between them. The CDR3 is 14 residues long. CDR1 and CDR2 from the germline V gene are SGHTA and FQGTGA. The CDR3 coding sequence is TGTGCCAGCAGCCCGGACGCGAGTCGAAATGAGCAGTTCTTC. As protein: CASSPDASRNEQFF.

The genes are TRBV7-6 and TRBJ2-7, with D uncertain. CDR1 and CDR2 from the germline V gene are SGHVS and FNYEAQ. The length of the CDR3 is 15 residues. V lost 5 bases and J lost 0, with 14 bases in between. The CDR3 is CASSAGAENSYEQYF. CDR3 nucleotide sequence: TGTGCCAGCAGCGCCGGTGCAGAAAACTCCTACGAGCAGTACTTC.

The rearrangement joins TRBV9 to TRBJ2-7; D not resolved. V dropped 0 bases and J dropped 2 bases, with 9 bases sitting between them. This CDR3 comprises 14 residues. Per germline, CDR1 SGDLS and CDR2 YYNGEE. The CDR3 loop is CASSVGKVPYEQYF. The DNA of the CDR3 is TGTGCCAGCAGCGTAGGCAAGGTCCCCTACGAGCAGTACTTC.

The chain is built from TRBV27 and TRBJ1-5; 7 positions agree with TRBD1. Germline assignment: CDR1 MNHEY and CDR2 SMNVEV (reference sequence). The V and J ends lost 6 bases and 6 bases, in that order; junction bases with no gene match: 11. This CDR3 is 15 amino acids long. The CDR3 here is CASSPGPGGTQPQHF. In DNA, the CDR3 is TGTGCCAGCAGCCCAGGGCCAGGGGGTACTCAGCCCCAGCATTTT.

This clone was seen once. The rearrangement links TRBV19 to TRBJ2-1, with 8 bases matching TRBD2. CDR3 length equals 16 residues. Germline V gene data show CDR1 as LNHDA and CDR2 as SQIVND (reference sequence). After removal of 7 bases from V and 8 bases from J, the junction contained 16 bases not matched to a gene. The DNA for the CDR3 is TGTGCCAGTAAAACTTTAGCGGGAAAAGGGGGGGATGAGCAGTTCTTC. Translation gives CASKTLAGKGGDEQFF.

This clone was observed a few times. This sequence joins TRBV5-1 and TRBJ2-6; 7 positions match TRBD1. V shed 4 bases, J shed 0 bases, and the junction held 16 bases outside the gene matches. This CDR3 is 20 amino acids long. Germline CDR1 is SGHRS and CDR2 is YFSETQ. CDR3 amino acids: CASSLSGTASRSSGANVLTF. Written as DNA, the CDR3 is TGCGCCAGCAGCCTATCCGGGACAGCCTCGCGAAGCTCTGGGGCCAACGTCCTGACTTTC.

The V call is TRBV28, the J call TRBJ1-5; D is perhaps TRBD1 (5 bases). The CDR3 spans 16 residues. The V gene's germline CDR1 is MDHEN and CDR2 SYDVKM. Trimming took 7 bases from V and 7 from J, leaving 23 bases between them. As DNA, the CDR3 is TGTGCCAGCAACCCTCCGGGACTCTTAACCGGGCAGCCCCAGCATTTT. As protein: CASNPPGLLTGQPQHF.

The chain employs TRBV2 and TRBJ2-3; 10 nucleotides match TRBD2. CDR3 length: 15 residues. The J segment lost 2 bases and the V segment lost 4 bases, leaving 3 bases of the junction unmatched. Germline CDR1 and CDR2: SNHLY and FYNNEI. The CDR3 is CASSATSGDTDTQYF. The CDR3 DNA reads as TGTGCCAGCAGTGCCACTAGCGGGGACACAGATACGCAGTATTTT.

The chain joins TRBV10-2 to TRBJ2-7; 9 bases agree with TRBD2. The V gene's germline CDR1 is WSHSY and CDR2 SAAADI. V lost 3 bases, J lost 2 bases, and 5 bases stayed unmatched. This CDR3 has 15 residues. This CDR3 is CASSDALAGPYEQYF. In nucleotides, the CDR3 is TGCGCCAGCAGTGACGCTCTAGCGGGACCCTACGAGCAGTACTTC.